This T cell receptor (beta chain) was recovered during a study of blood T cell repertoires in COVID-19. About the research overall: From T cells, B-cell-depleted T cells, or PBMCs came the material, which was cDNA or gDNA.

The germline gives CDR1 MNHEY, CDR2 SVGAGI. CDR3 length equals 14 residues. V lost 11 bases and J lost 10, with 24 bases in between. Produced via immunoSEQ multiplex PCR; TCRdb's table is partial and in-frame only. The repertoire includes approximately 290,000 clones, around 90% of them detected once, and around 4.4% sits in the top ten. This TCR was recovered from a woman under 30 with acute COVID-19. The rearrangement links TRBV6-5 to TRBJ2-1; a weak D match, TRBD1 (6 bases). The sample comprised PBMCs or T cells enriched from blood (not recorded which). The CDR3 reads CAAARGSILIEQFF. In DNA form, the CDR3 reads TGTGCCGCCGCCAGGGGTAGTATATTGATCGAGCAGTTCTTC.